A single sample gave rise to the 9 T cell receptor beta chains below, sequenced in a study of CD8+ T cells in alopecia areata. Once RNA had been extracted, it was reverse transcribed into cDNA to act as the sequencing template. Clones were read by immunoSEQ multiplex PCR, and TCRdb kept only the in-frame ones, dropping some. This sample yields over 100,000 clones, of which around 50% are seen a single time; approximately 12% belongs to the top ten. Specified treatment: oral pan-JAK inhibitor, 5-10 mg twice daily. Sequences were derived from CD8+ T cells sorted from blood, sampled at week 24, from a patient treated with tofacitinib. These receptors were taken from a human donor with alopecia areata.

The genes are TRBV9 and TRBJ1-2; D remains unclear. CDR1 is SGDLS and CDR2 is YYNGEE in the germline V gene. This CDR3 comprises 11 residues. The V end lost 7 bases, the J end lost 4 bases, and 8 bases lay between the germline ends. The CDR3 protein is CASGRGYGYTF. In DNA, the CDR3 is TGTGCCAGCGGACGGGGCTATGGCTACACCTTC.

This chain links TRBV27 with TRBJ2-5, with D possibly TRBD1 on 5 matching bases. CDR1 and CDR2 (germline): MNHEY, SMNVEV (reference sequence). The CDR3 loop spans 14 amino acids. V was pared by 5 bases and J by 1 base, with 11 bases between. For the CDR3, the DNA is TGTGCCAGCAGTAAAATAGGGGCCCAAGAGACCCAGTACTTC. Protein sequence: CASSKIGAQETQYF.

The rearrangement uses TRBV27 and TRBJ2-7, with a weak D call TRBD1 (6 bases). V was cut by 7 bases and J by 2 bases, with 18 bases left in between. The CDR3 has 15 residues. Germline V gene lookup returns CDR1 MNHEY and CDR2 SMNVEV (reference sequence). CDR3 sequence: CASNQGQGTTYEQYF. The CDR3 bases are TGTGCCAGCAACCAAGGGCAGGGGACAACCTACGAGCAGTACTTC.

The rearrangement uses TRBV5-1 and TRBJ2-7; 10 nucleotides agree with TRBD2. Germline loops: CDR1 SGHRS, CDR2 YFSETQ. Losses at the gene ends were 2 bases for V and 2 bases for J; bases not matched to a gene: 1. The CDR3 length is 14 residues. CDR3: CASSFSGGTYEQYF. The CDR3 coding sequence is TGCGCCAGCAGCTTTAGCGGGGGGACCTACGAGCAGTACTTC.

The CDR3 spells CASSTLQFPRETQYF. CDR3 DNA: TGTGCCAGCAGCACACTACAGTTCCCTCGAGAGACCCAGTACTTC. J is TRBJ2-5 and V is TRBV7-9, with no clear D. The V gene's germline CDR1 is SEHNR and CDR2 FQNEAQ (reference sequence). CDR3 length equals 15 residues. The ends were cut back, 5 bases at V and 4 bases at J, with 17 bases in the middle.

The J gene is TRBJ2-7, the V gene TRBV29-1; the D gene is possibly TRBD1 (5 bases). With 0 bases removed from V and 0 bases from J, the gap between germline ends came to 15 bases. Germline lookup yields CDR1 SQVTM and CDR2 ANQGSEA. The CDR3 is 16 amino acids. Here the CDR3 reads CSVEDLGRANSYEQYF. The CDR3 DNA is TGCAGCGTTGAAGATCTCGGCAGGGCCAACTCCTACGAGCAGTACTTC.

The chain links TRBV30 to TRBJ2-2, with 9 bases identical to TRBD2. The CDR3 is made up of 17 amino acids. The V segment lost 4 bases and the J segment 2 bases; nucleotides outside the gene matches: 11. CDR1 and CDR2 from the germline V gene are GTSNPN and SVGIG (reference sequence). DNA of the CDR3: TGTGCCTGGACCGGAGTGTCTGGGACTAGCAACACCGGGGAGCTGTTTTTT. This sequence encodes CAWTGVSGTSNTGELFF. Filled out from reference TRBV30 and TRBJ2-2, the complete variable domain reads SQTIHQWPATLVQPVGSPLSLECTVEGTSNPNLYWYRQAAGRGLQLLFYSVGIGQISSEVPQNLSASRPQDRQFILSSKKLLLSDSGFYLCAWTGVSGTSNTGELFFGEGSRLTVL.

This chain uses TRBV14 with TRBJ2-7; D is ambiguous. Trimming shortened V by 1 base and J by 7 bases, and 5 bases separated the two germline ends. The CDR3 extends over 11 amino acids. Germline V gives CDR1 SGHDN, CDR2 FVKESK. The CDR3 DNA reads as TGTGCCAGCAGCCAAGGGGATGAGCAGTACTTC. Its translation: CASSQGDEQYF.

The J gene is TRBJ2-2, the V gene TRBV7-8, with D perhaps assigned TRBD1 or TRBD2 (6 bases each). The V end lost 2 bases, the J end lost 6 bases, and 22 bases lay between the germline ends. Looked up from germline, CDR1 is SGHVS and CDR2 is FQNEAQ. The CDR3 contains 18 residues. CDR3 sequence reads: CASSLIPGGRGGSGELFF. CDR3 DNA sequence: TGTGCCAGCAGCTTAATCCCTGGAGGCAGGGGAGGATCCGGGGAGCTGTTTTTT.